The rows below give T cell receptor beta chains drawn from one sample of a study of blood T cell repertoires in COVID-19. Assay: immunoSEQ multiplex PCR; the TCRdb copy retains only in-frame clones and omits some. This sample has roughly 130,000 clones, with roughly four fifths found just once. Sequencing used peripheral blood. These receptors were taken from a woman between 50 and 59 years old with acute or convalescent COVID-19. Both conserved end residues are part of each CDR3. The order of the fields is V gene, J gene, CDR3 protein.

TRBV14	TRBJ1-2	CASSHEQGRGYTF
TRBV6-5	TRBJ1-3	CASSRLGQGGNTIYF
TRBV5-6	TRBJ1-1	CASSHRTGFAEAFF
TRBV6-5	TRBJ1-2	CASSYGEGLGGYTF
TRBV14	TRBJ2-3	CASSQQTQGADTQYF
TRBV24-1	TRBJ1-3	CATQRGPGNTIYF
TRBV24-1	TRBJ1-2	CATSESTGTGGMDGYTF
TRBV12-5	TRBJ2-2	CASGLVSASGTSGGANTGELFF
TRBV19	TRBJ1-1	CASSIAGAEAFF
TRBV9	TRBJ1-5	CASSASGQGNQPQHF
TRBV11-2	TRBJ1-2	CASSLNPGGSGGYTF
TRBV18	TRBJ1-4	CASSPYRDNEKLFF
TRBV12-5	TRBJ1-2	CASGASGGGYGYTF
TRBV19	TRBJ1-2	CASAGRLARQSNYGYTF
TRBV30	TRBJ1-2	CAWKQGANYGYTF
TRBV5-1	TRBJ2-2	CASRGQGTGELFF
TRBV7-9	TRBJ2-7	CASSFARGNSYEQYF
TRBV9	TRBJ1-1	CASSYHSNTEAFF
TRBV2	TRBJ2-2	CASSAPNTGELFF
TRBV19	TRBJ1-5	CASSRGGDTSGNQPQHF
TRBV28	TRBJ2-3	CASSLRSPGQSLSTTDTQYF
TRBV30	TRBJ1-6	CAWSVLDRGNSPLHF
TRBV30	TRBJ2-1	CAWPRGTDNEQFF
TRBV5-1	TRBJ1-4	CASSSGGRDEKLFF
TRBV11-2	TRBJ1-1	CASSLTPDGRNTEAFF
TRBV10-1	TRBJ1-1	CASVGTGDSEAFF
TRBV14	TRBJ2-3	CASSQDLASDTQYF
TRBV28	TRBJ1-1	CASSQQGFWTEAFF
TRBV27	TRBJ2-1	CASSLIGGGNEQFF